The 12 T cell receptor beta chains below come from one sample, sequenced in a study of cytomegalovirus exposure and HLA in healthy donors. Primers: 60 Vbeta forward and 13 Jbeta reverse. Data came from immunoSEQ multiplex PCR; TCRdb stores just in-frame clones and leaves some out. The repertoire consists of about 150,000 clones, with about 83% occurring once and the leading ten covering less than 15%. Sequenced input: PBMCs. All receptors derive from a middle-aged man in good health and CMV-seropositive.

J is TRBJ2-2 and V is TRBV7-2, with TRBD2 matching 7 bases. The germline V gene encodes CDR1 SGHTA and CDR2 FQGNSA. This CDR3 is 15 amino acids long. V shed 5 bases, J shed 4 bases, and the junction held 7 bases outside the gene matches. The CDR3 here is CASSPSGGTTGELFF. For the CDR3, the DNA is TGTGCCAGCAGCCCTAGCGGAGGGACCACCGGGGAGCTGTTTTTT.

This clone was observed a few times. The V gene is TRBV19, the J gene TRBJ1-2; no clear D gene. V lost 2 bases and J lost 10, with 8 bases in between. Germline V CDR1 and CDR2: LNHDA, SQIVND (reference sequence). The CDR3 is 11 amino acids. CDR3 bases: TGTGCCAGTAGTATATCGCAGATCTACACCTTC. Its translation: CASSISQIYTF.

The V call is TRBV9, the J call TRBJ2-7, with a weak D call TRBD2 (5 bases). CDR3 length: 15 amino acids. CDR1 and CDR2 (germline): SGDLS, YYNGEE. Trimming took 0 bases from V and 3 from J, leaving 13 bases between them. CDR3 DNA sequence: TGTGCCAGCAGCGTAGGGTCACTAGAAATCTACGAGCAGTACTTC. This encodes CASSVGSLEIYEQYF.

The rearrangement uses TRBV14 and TRBJ2-7; weak D call: TRBD1 (5 bases). Germline V gives CDR1 SGHDN, CDR2 FVKESK. This CDR3 region has 12 residues. Trimming pared 8 bases from V and 3 bases from J, leaving 11 bases between. CDR3 sequence reads: CASGQGIYEQYF. The CDR3 nucleotides are TGTGCCAGCGGGCAGGGAATCTACGAGCAGTACTTC.

This clone was detected only a few times. The V gene is TRBV28, the J gene TRBJ2-3; 7 bases are shared with TRBD2. The V segment lost 5 bases and the J segment 2 bases; nucleotides outside the gene matches: 4. Germline CDR1 reads MDHEN; CDR2 reads SYDVKM. The CDR3 is 14 residues long. CDR3 sequence: CASSSSGLTDTQYF. The CDR3 region has the DNA TGTGCCAGCAGTAGTAGCGGGCTCACAGATACGCAGTATTTT.

As DNA, the CDR3 is TGTGCCAGCTCACCTAGCCAGGGGGCGCATTCAGATACGCAGTATTTT. Protein product: CASSPSQGAHSDTQYF. The chain recombines TRBV18 with TRBJ2-3, with 8 bases lining up with TRBD1. The junction had 9 bases not matched to a gene; V was cut back by 3 bases and J by 4 bases. Germline assignment: CDR1 KGHSH and CDR2 LQKENI. The length of the CDR3 is 16 residues.

The chain recombines TRBV7-9 with TRBJ1-2; TRBD1 matches at 8 bases. V lost 5 bases and J lost 5; bases outside the gene matches: 10. CDR3 length: 15 residues. Germline V gene data show CDR1 as SEHNR and CDR2 as FQNEAQ (reference sequence). CDR3 residues: CASSPPGQAFYGYTF. DNA for the CDR3: TGTGCCAGCAGCCCGCCGGGACAGGCTTTTTATGGCTACACCTTC.

This clone was detected only once. This chain uses TRBV7-2 with TRBJ2-7; TRBD2 might be the D (6 bases). Germline lookup yields CDR1 SGHTA and CDR2 FQGNSA. V was clipped by 5 bases and J by 2 bases, with 13 bases between them. CDR3 length: 14 residues. The CDR3 protein is CASSPRELPYEQYF. As DNA, the CDR3 is TGTGCCAGCAGCCCACGGGAGCTCCCCTACGAGCAGTACTTC.

The J gene is TRBJ1-5, the V gene TRBV27; maybe TRBD1 (5 bases). The CDR3 loop spans 14 amino acids. Germline V gene lookup returns CDR1 MNHEY and CDR2 SMNVEV (reference sequence). V dropped 6 bases and J dropped 5 bases, with 14 bases sitting between them. CDR3 loop: CASRRRGSDQPQHF. The CDR3 coding sequence is TGTGCCAGCAGGAGGAGGGGTTCCGATCAGCCCCAGCATTTT.

This clone came up once. The chain employs TRBV5-4 and TRBJ2-3; no clear D gene. Per germline, CDR1 SGHNT and CDR2 YYREEE (reference sequence). The CDR3 extends over 17 amino acids. V lost 4 bases to trimming and J lost 0 bases, with 18 bases between them. CDR3 loop: CASSPTYTVSSTDTQYF. CDR3 bases: TGTGCCAGCAGCCCAACCTACACAGTTTCTAGCACAGATACGCAGTATTTT.

The rearrangement links TRBV5-6 to TRBJ1-5; D gene unclear. CDR1 is SGHDT and CDR2 is YYEEEE in the germline V gene. With 0 bases removed from V and 2 bases from J, the gap between germline ends came to 3 bases. This CDR3 has 13 amino acids. The CDR3 DNA follows: TGTGCCAGCAGCTTGGTAGGCAATCAGCCCCAGCATTTT. Protein sequence: CASSLVGNQPQHF.

With regard to this clone: Other DNA sequences from this sample encode an identical CDR3 as well. J is TRBJ2-2 and V is TRBV9; 12 positions agree with TRBD1. Germline V gene data show CDR1 as SGDLS and CDR2 as YYNGEE. The CDR3 covers 14 residues. V shed 7 bases, J shed 5 bases, and the junction held 3 bases outside the gene matches. The CDR3 here is CASGTGGRTGELFF. Written as DNA, the CDR3 is TGTGCCAGCGGGACAGGGGGCAGGACCGGGGAGCTGTTTTTT.